This T cell receptor beta chain was obtained from a study of blood T cell repertoires in COVID-19. This clone was seen a few times. This table comes from immunoSEQ multiplex PCR, and its TCRdb copy is limited to in-frame clones, with some not included. This sample has about 48,000 clones; 86% occur once, and the top ten carry around 3.2%. CDR1 is SGHAT and CDR2 is FQNNGV in the germline V gene. The V gene lost 0 bases and the J gene lost 0 bases, with 6 bases spanning the gap. This CDR3 region has 15 residues. J is TRBJ1-3 and V is TRBV11-2; D is ambiguous. This receptor was taken from a woman of 80 years or more with acute or convalescent COVID-19. The sequencing sample was made of peripheral blood. The DNA for the CDR3 is TGTGCCAGCAGCTTAGACCCCCGCTCTGGAAACACCATATATTTT. Its translation: CASSLDPRSGNTIYF.